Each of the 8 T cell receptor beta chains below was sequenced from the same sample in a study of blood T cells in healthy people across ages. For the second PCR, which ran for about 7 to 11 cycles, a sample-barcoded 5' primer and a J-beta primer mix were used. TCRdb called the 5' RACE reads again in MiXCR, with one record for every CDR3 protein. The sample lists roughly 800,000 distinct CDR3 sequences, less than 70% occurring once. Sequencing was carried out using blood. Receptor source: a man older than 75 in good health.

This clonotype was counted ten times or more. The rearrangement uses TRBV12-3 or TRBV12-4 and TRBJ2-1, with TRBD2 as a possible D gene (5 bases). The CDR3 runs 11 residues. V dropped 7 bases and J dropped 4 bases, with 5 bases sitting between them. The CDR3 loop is CASTGYNEQFF. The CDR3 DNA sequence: TGTGCCAGCACGGGGTACAATGAGCAGTTCTTC.

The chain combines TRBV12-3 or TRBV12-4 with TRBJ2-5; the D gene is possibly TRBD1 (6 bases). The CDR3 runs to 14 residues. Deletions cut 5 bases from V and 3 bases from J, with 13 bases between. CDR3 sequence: CASSKGRTEETQYF. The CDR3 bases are TGTGCCAGCAGTAAGGGCCGGACAGAAGAGACCCAGTACTTC.

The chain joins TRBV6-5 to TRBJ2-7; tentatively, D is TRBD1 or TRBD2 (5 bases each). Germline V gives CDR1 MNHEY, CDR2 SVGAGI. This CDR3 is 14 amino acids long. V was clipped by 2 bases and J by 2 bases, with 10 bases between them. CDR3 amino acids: CASSYQQGPYEQYF. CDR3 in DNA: TGTGCCAGCAGTTACCAGCAGGGACCCTACGAGCAGTACTTC.

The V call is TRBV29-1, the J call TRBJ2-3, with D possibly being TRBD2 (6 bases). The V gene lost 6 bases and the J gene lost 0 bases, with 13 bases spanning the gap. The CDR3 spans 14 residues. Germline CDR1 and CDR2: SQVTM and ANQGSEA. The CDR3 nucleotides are TGCAGCGTGGGCGGGGTTACCAGCACAGATACGCAGTATTTT. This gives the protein CSVGGVTSTDTQYF.

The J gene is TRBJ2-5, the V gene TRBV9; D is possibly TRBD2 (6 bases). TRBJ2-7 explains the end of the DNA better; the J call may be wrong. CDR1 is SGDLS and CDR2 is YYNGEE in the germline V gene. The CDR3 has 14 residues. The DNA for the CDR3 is TGTGCCAGCAGCCCGGGACTCCAAGGGTACGAGCAGTACTTC. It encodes CASSPGLQGYEQYF.

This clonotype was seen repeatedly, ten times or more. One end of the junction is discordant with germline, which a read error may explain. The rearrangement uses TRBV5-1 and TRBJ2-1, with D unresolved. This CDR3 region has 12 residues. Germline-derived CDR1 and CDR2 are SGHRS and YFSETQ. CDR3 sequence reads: CASSLALNEQFF. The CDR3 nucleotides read TGTGCCAGCAGCTTAGCCCTCAATGAGCAGTTCTTC.

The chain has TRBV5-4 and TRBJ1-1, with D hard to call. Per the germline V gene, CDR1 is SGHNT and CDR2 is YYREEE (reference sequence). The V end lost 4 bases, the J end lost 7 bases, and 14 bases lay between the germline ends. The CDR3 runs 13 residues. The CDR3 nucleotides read TGTGCCAGCAGCGGGAGGAGTAAAGGTGAAGCTTTCTTT. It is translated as CASSGRSKGEAFF.

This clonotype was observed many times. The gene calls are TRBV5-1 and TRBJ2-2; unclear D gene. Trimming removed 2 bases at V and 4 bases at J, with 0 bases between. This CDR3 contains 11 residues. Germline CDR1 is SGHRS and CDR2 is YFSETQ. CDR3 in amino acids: CASSFTGELFF. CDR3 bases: TGCGCCAGCAGCTTCACCGGGGAGCTGTTTTTT.